This paragraph covers one TCR beta chain sequence. Its cognate antigen is unknown. The sequenced template was RNA, covering the TCR beta CDR3 region. Amplification began with first-round RT-PCR using HTBI primers, then second-round multiplex PCR was performed. One entry per CDR3 protein results from TCRdb running MiXCR on the multiplex PCR reads. Among hundreds of thousands of distinct CDR3 sequences listed, about two fifths were seen once. This record belongs to a study of Graves' ophthalmopathy and Graves' hyperthyroidism. Germline-derived CDR1 and CDR2 are SQVTM and ANQGSEA. CDR3 length equals 11 residues. Trimming took off 8 bases at V and 7 bases at J, with 14 bases between the two ends. Study results and limitations: The model predicted ophthalmopathy progression with about 70% sensitivity and around 72% specificity.

The TCR was taken from an adult man with Graves' ophthalmopathy. The sequenced sample consisted of peripheral blood. The chain uses TRBV29-1 and TRBJ2-5; a weak D match, TRBD1 (6 bases). In DNA form, the CDR3 reads TGCAGCTGGACAGAACTCGGGACCCAGTACTTC. Translated: CSWTELGTQYF.